The T cell receptor beta chain described here comes from a study of cytomegalovirus exposure and HLA in healthy donors. Study-level findings and limits: Researchers reportedly found TCR beta sequences accurately predicted most subjects' HLA-A and HLA-B alleles. The study assumed roughly uniform donor sequencing depth for presence/absence analyses. Previous analysis showed most TCR beta V segments were productive about 90% or about 30% of the time.

PCR used 60 Vbeta primers and 13 Jbeta primers. Libraries were prepared by immunoSEQ multiplex PCR; TCRdb keeps only in-frame clonotypes and omits some of them. The table shows approximately 150,000 clones, with approximately 80% occurring only once. Points on this clone: Its matching antigen is unknown.

V dropped 0 bases and J dropped 3 bases, with 14 bases sitting between them. This CDR3 is 16 amino acids long. Germline values: CDR1 SQVTM, CDR2 ANQGSEA. Input material: PBMCs. The V gene is TRBV29-1, the J gene TRBJ2-2; D not certain. This sequence was found in a man in his thirties or forties in good health and CMV-seropositive. This CDR3 is CSVEDLFLGDTGELFF. The CDR3 nucleotides read TGCAGCGTTGAAGATCTCTTTTTAGGAGACACCGGGGAGCTGTTTTTT.